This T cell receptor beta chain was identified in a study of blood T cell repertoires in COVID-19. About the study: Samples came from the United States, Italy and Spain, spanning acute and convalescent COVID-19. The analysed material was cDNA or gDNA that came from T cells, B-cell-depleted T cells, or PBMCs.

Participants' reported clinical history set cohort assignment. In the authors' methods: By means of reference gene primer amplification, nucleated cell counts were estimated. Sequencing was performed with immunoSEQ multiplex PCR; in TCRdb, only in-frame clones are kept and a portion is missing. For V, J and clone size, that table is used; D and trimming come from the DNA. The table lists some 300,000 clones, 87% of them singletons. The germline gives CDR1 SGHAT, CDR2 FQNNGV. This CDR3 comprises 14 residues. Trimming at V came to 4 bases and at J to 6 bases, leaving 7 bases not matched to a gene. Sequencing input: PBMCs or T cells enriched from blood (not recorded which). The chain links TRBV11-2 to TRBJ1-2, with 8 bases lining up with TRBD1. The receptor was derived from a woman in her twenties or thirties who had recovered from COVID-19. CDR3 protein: CASSSLDRDDGYTF. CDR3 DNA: TGTGCCAGCAGCTCCTTGGACAGGGATGATGGCTACACCTTC.